This TCR beta chain came from a study of identical twins. Overall study findings and caveats: Out-of-frame TCR alpha sharing in monozygotic twins exceeded recombination model predictions. Among beta out-of-frame sequences, excess sharing between twins appeared weaker. Out-of-frame alpha sequences common to twins exhibited a surplus of low generation probability.

A universal primer site was incorporated via template switching, and the cDNA contained unique molecular identifiers. MiXCR, run by TCRdb on the 5' RACE reads, gives a single entry per CDR3 protein. Of 500,000 to 700,000 distinct CDR3 sequences listed, under 8.5% are singletons. After removal of 9 bases from V and 4 bases from J, the junction contained 11 bases not matched to a gene. Germline V gene lookup returns CDR1 SNHLY and CDR2 FYNNEI. The CDR3 totals 15 residues. This clonotype was counted a few times. No antigen is known for it. These data also formed part of another study, on yellow fever vaccine responses in identical twins.

This chain connects TRBV2 to TRBJ2-2, with TRBD1 identical over 7 bases. Sample: PBMCs. This sequence was found in a woman aged 18-29 years in good health. In DNA, the CDR3 is TGTGCCAGTGAGGGGGCGCTAAGAGGCACCGGGGAGCTGTTTTTT. This encodes CASEGALRGTGELFF.